This T cell receptor (beta chain) stems from a study of cytomegalovirus exposure and HLA in healthy donors. This clone occurred a few times. Its antigen is currently unknown. Findings of the study overall: The classifier reportedly diagnosed cytomegalovirus status with high sensitivity and specificity. Most likely, a cluster of highly shared sequence variants arose as a sequencing artifact.

The study sampled nominally healthy donors, though unrecorded immune exposures were likely. CDR1 is SGHVS and CDR2 is FNYEAQ in the germline V gene. Trimming pared 1 base from V and 5 bases from J, leaving 9 bases between. CDR3 size: 14 residues. The PCR ran on 60 Vbeta and 13 Jbeta primers. TCRdb's copy holds only in-frame clones and misses some; the assay was immunoSEQ multiplex PCR. The data show some 130,000 clones, 70% to 75% seen once. The V and J genes are TRBV7-6 and TRBJ1-5; D is possibly TRBD1 (5 bases). The sequenced sample was PBMCs. The sequence was obtained from a male donor in good health and CMV-seronegative. In nucleotides, the CDR3 is TGTGCCAGCAGCTTAGGGGGCAGTGATCAGCCCCAGCATTTT. Its translation: CASSLGGSDQPQHF. Looking up the rest from reference TRBV7-6 and TRBJ1-5 gives the full variable domain: GAGVSQSPRYKVTKRGQDVALRCDPISGHVSLYWYRQALGQGPEFLTYFNYEAQQDKSGLPNDRFSAERPEGSISTLTIQRTEQRDSAMYRCASSLGGSDQPQHFGDGTRLSIL.